This T cell receptor beta chain derives from a study of blood T cell repertoires in COVID-19. The wider study: The origin of the acute and convalescent COVID-19 samples was the United States, Italy and Spain. PBMCs, B-cell-depleted T cells, or T cells were the source of the cDNA or gDNA that made up the material.

All enrollees were about 18 to 89 years old and from 20 to 25 US areas. Clinical histories supplied by participants themselves formed the basis of cohort assignment. V lost 2 bases, J lost 0 bases, and 7 bases stayed unmatched. The CDR3 is made up of 16 amino acids. The germline gives CDR1 LGHNA, CDR2 YNFKEQ. Produced via immunoSEQ multiplex PCR; TCRdb's table is partial and in-frame only. The sample lists 150,000 to 250,000 clones; 80% to 85% were seen once. This TCR came from a man aged 35-49 years who had recovered from COVID-19. The gene calls are TRBV4-2 and TRBJ2-7; TRBD2 matches at 7 bases. Sequenced input: PBMCs or T cells enriched from blood (not recorded which). CDR3 residues: CASSQNGLADSYEQYF. The CDR3 region has the DNA TGTGCCAGCAGCCAAAATGGGCTAGCGGACTCCTACGAGCAGTACTTC.